The 20 T cell receptor beta chains below were found in one sample sequenced in a study of OX40 agonist ivuxolimab in advanced cancers. TCRdb's table, derived via immunoSEQ multiplex PCR, lists solely in-frame clones and lacks some. The sample records some 91,000 clones, roughly 86% being singletons. The sequencing used CD4+ or CD8+ T cells sorted from blood, collected in a trial of the OX40 agonist ivuxolimab. These receptors were obtained from an adult with an advanced solid tumor such as melanoma, head and neck, liver or kidney cancer.

The chain recombines TRBV6-5 with TRBJ1-2; 9 bases are a match to TRBD1. This CDR3 comprises 15 residues. J was trimmed by 7 bases and V by 0 bases; bases with no gene match: 6. Germline V gene sequence: CDR1 MNHEY, CDR2 SVGAGI. The CDR3 DNA reads as TGTGCCAGCAGTTACTCGAGGGGACAGGGAACTGGCTACACCTTC. Amino acid sequence: CASSYSRGQGTGYTF.

This chain links TRBV29-1 with TRBJ2-1; 13 nucleotides align to TRBD2. Germline V gene sequence: CDR1 SQVTM, CDR2 ANQGSEA. The V and J ends lost 7 bases and 4 bases, in that order; junction bases with no gene match: 4. CDR3 length: 14 amino acids. CDR3 bases: TGCAGCGCCCGACTAGCGGGAGGTTACAATGAGCAGTTCTTC. Amino acid sequence: CSARLAGGYNEQFF.

This sequence joins TRBV6-1 and TRBJ2-7, with D possibly TRBD1 on 5 matching bases. CDR1 is MNHNS and CDR2 is SASEGT in the germline V gene. Trimming took off 5 bases at V and 3 bases at J, with 11 bases between the two ends. This CDR3 comprises 13 residues. The CDR3 spells CASSYRQGYEQYF. The CDR3 DNA reads TGTGCCAGCAGTTATAGGCAGGGCTACGAGCAGTACTTC.

J is TRBJ2-1 and V is TRBV4-2; 9 bases agree with TRBD2. Germline V gene sequence: CDR1 LGHNA, CDR2 YNFKEQ. V trimming: 3 bases; J trimming: 8 bases; junction bases outside the gene matches: 5. The CDR3 covers 14 residues. CDR3 region: CASSQGGTSYEQFF. In nucleotides, the CDR3 is TGTGCCAGCAGCCAGGGGGGGACTAGCTATGAGCAGTTCTTC.

The V and J genes are TRBV4-3 and TRBJ2-5, with 9 nucleotides matching TRBD1. The CDR3 covers 15 residues. Germline values: CDR1 LGHNA, CDR2 YSLEER. Trimming removed 1 base from V and 5 bases from J; junction bases left unmatched: 5. The CDR3 sequence is CASSQVRTGVETQYF. CDR3 DNA sequence: TGCGCCAGCAGCCAAGTGAGGACAGGGGTGGAGACCCAGTACTTC.

This sequence joins TRBV9 and TRBJ2-7; 10 bases align to TRBD2. Trimming removed 0 bases from V and 2 bases from J; junction bases left unmatched: 2. CDR3 size: 15 residues. Germline V gene sequence: CDR1 SGDLS, CDR2 YYNGEE. The CDR3 here is CASSVGGTSAYEQYF. The CDR3 nucleotides are TGTGCCAGCAGCGTAGGGGGGACTAGCGCCTACGAGCAGTACTTC. Drawing the rest from reference TRBV9 and TRBJ2-7, the complete variable domain is DSGVTQTPKHLITATGQRVTLRCSPRSGDLSVYWYQQSLDQGLQFLIQYYNGEERAKGNILERFSAQQFPDLHSELNLSSLELGDSALYFCASSVGGTSAYEQYFGPGTRLTVT.

The rearrangement links TRBV29-1 to TRBJ2-5; 8 nucleotides match TRBD1. V was pared by 7 bases and J by 5 bases, with 6 bases of the junction left unmatched. Germline loops: CDR1 SQVTM, CDR2 ANQGSEA. CDR3 size: 12 residues. The CDR3 sequence is CSAIDRGETQYF. CDR3 DNA sequence: TGCAGCGCAATCGACAGGGGCGAGACCCAGTACTTC. Drawing the rest from reference TRBV29-1 and TRBJ2-5, the complete variable domain is SAVISQKPSRDICQRGTSLTIQCQVDSQVTMMFWYRQQPGQSLTLIATANQGSEATYESGFVIDKFPISRPNLTFSTLTVSNMSPEDSSIYLCSAIDRGETQYFGPGTRLLVL.

This sequence joins TRBV9 and TRBJ1-3, with D hard to call. Germline lookup yields CDR1 SGDLS and CDR2 YYNGEE. The length of the CDR3 is 15 residues. Deletions cut 3 bases from V and 2 bases from J, with 12 bases between. CDR3 nucleotides: TGTGCCAGCAGCGGGGCGCAAGGCGCTGGAAACACCATATATTTT. Protein: CASSGAQGAGNTIYF. The full variable domain, with the rest looked up from reference TRBV9 and TRBJ1-3, is DSGVTQTPKHLITATGQRVTLRCSPRSGDLSVYWYQQSLDQGLQFLIQYYNGEERAKGNILERFSAQQFPDLHSELNLSSLELGDSALYFCASSGAQGAGNTIYFGEGSWLTVV.

The chain links TRBV28 to TRBJ1-2; 7 bases align to TRBD1. CDR1 and CDR2 (germline): MDHEN, SYDVKM. The CDR3 has 13 amino acids. Trimming at V came to 6 bases and at J to 8 bases, leaving 9 bases not matched to a gene. This chain's CDR3 is CASSSGQALGYTF. CDR3 nucleotide sequence: TGTGCCAGCAGCTCCGGACAGGCTTTAGGCTACACCTTC.

The CDR3 DNA reads as TGTGCCAGTAGTATTCGATCGGGGTTTGGCGAGCAGTACTTC. Amino acid sequence: CASSIRSGFGEQYF. The chain combines TRBV19 with TRBJ2-7; TRBD2 might be the D (5 bases). The V end lost 3 bases, the J end lost 6 bases, and 15 bases lay between the germline ends. Germline CDR1 is LNHDA and CDR2 is SQIVND (reference sequence). The CDR3 runs 14 residues.

The genes are TRBV6-5 and TRBJ2-7; weak D call: TRBD2 (7 bases). From germline, CDR1 is MNHEY and CDR2 SVGAGI. The germline V and J ends were trimmed by 5 bases and 4 bases, with 18 bases remaining between them. The CDR3 has 15 amino acids. CDR3 amino acids: CASSPEGGRPYEQYV. CDR3 sequence (DNA): TGTGCCAGCAGTCCCGAGGGGGGGCGACCTTACGAGCAGTACGTC.

The chain joins TRBV28 to TRBJ1-2; the D is unclear. This CDR3 region has 15 residues. The V gene lost 6 bases and the J gene lost 8 bases, with 22 bases spanning the gap. Germline CDR1 MDHEN, CDR2 SYDVKM. CDR3 DNA: TGTGCCAGCAGGACCAGTGATGGGCAGGCCTTAGGCTACACCTTC. The encoded protein is CASRTSDGQALGYTF.

This chain joins TRBV30 and TRBJ2-2, with 11 bases matching TRBD1. Trimming took 0 bases from V and 6 from J; bases not matched to a gene: 12. The CDR3 runs to 18 residues. Germline CDR1 reads GTSNPN; CDR2 reads SVGIG (reference sequence). CDR3 DNA sequence: TGTGCCTGGAGTGTACCCCCTTGGACAGGGGGCGGTGCCGGGGAGCTGTTTTTT. Translated: CAWSVPPWTGGGAGELFF.

This clone appeared a single time. J is TRBJ2-1 and V is TRBV4-3; 12 nucleotides align to TRBD2. CDR3 length equals 17 residues. V lost 0 bases, J lost 9 bases, and 9 bases stayed unmatched. Germline-derived CDR1 and CDR2 are LGHNA and YSLEER. The CDR3 spells CASSQEARTSGTGEQFF. The DNA for the CDR3 is TGCGCCAGCAGCCAAGAAGCGCGGACTAGCGGGACGGGTGAGCAGTTCTTC.

This chain joins TRBV9 and TRBJ2-1; possible D gene TRBD2, 6 bases. The CDR3 has 15 residues. The V end lost 3 bases, the J end lost 8 bases, and 18 bases lay between the germline ends. Germline loops: CDR1 SGDLS, CDR2 YYNGEE. The chain's CDR3 is CASSDSGTPSDEQFF. Here the CDR3 DNA reads TGTGCCAGCAGCGATAGTGGGACGCCTAGCGATGAGCAGTTCTTC.

This chain uses TRBV19 with TRBJ1-1, with a weak D call TRBD1 (5 bases). This CDR3 is built from 14 residues. CDR1 is LNHDA and CDR2 is SQIVND in the germline V gene (reference sequence). V lost 5 bases and J 8 bases, leaving 18 bases between the germline ends. CDR3 amino acids: CASSLGVGVAEAFF. The CDR3 DNA is TGTGCCAGTAGTCTGGGGGTCGGGGTGGCGGAAGCTTTCTTT. Full variable domain (outside the CDR3, taken from reference TRBV19 and TRBJ1-1): DGGITQSPKYLFRKEGQNVTLSCEQNLNHDAMYWYRQDPGQGLRLIYYSQIVNDFQKGDIAEGYSVSREKKESFPLTVTSAQKNPTAFYLCASSLGVGVAEAFFGQGTRLTVV.

This clone occurred a few times. The chain uses TRBV28 and TRBJ1-1; tentatively, D is TRBD1 (5 bases). V shed 1 base and J shed 9 bases, with 12 bases lying between them. The germline CDR1 and CDR2 sequences are MDHEN and SYDVKM. This CDR3 contains 13 residues. The CDR3 DNA follows: TGTGCCAGCAGTTTATCCGGGGGACGGAAAGCTTTCTTT. Translation: CASSLSGGRKAFF.

The rearrangement joins TRBV5-1 to TRBJ2-7, with 12 bases lining up with TRBD2. The CDR3 has 15 amino acids. Germline V gene sequence: CDR1 SGHRS, CDR2 YFSETQ. The V segment lost 4 bases and the J segment 3 bases; nucleotides outside the gene matches: 5. The CDR3 protein is CASSGKTSGSYEQYF. In DNA, the CDR3 is TGCGCCAGCAGCGGAAAGACTAGCGGGAGCTACGAGCAGTACTTC. Full variable domain (rest looked up from reference TRBV5-1 and TRBJ2-7): KAGVTQTPRYLIKTRGQQVTLSCSPISGHRSVSWYQQTPGQGLQFLFEYFSETQRNKGNFPGRFSGRQFSNSRSEMNVSTLELGDSALYLCASSGKTSGSYEQYFGPGTRLTVT.

This chain connects TRBV6-5 to TRBJ2-2, with D uncertain. V lost 4 bases and J 9 bases, leaving 18 bases between the germline ends. The CDR3 covers 15 residues. The germline V gene encodes CDR1 MNHEY and CDR2 SVGAGI. The CDR3 reads CASSSNLVLGRELFF. The CDR3 DNA reads as TGTGCCAGCAGTTCCAATCTAGTCTTGGGGAGGGAGCTGTTTTTT.

The V gene is TRBV4-3, the J gene TRBJ2-1; D is possibly TRBD1 or TRBD2 (5 bases each). CDR1 and CDR2 from the germline V gene are LGHNA and YSLEER. V lost 0 bases, J lost 1 base, and 10 bases lay in between. The CDR3 runs to 16 residues. CDR3 in amino acids: CASSQEGEQSYNEQFF. The CDR3 nucleotides read TGCGCCAGCAGCCAAGAGGGGGAGCAATCCTACAATGAGCAGTTCTTC.